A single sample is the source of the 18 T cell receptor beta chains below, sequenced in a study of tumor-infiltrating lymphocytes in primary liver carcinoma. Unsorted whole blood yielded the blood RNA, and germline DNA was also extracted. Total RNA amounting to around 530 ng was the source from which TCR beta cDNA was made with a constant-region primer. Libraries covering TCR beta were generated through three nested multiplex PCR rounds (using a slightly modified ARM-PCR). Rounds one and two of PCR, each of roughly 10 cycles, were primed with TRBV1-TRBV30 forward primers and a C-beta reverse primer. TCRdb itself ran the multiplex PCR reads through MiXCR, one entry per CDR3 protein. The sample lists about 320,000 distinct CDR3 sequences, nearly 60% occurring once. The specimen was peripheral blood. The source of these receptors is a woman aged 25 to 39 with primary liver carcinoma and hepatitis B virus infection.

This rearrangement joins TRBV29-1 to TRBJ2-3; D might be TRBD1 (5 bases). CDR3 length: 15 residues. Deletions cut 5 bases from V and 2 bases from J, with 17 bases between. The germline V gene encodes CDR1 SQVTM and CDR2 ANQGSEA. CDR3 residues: CSVWAGDSSTDTQYF. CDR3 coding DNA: TGCAGCGTTTGGGCTGGTGACAGTTCCACAGATACGCAGTATTTT.

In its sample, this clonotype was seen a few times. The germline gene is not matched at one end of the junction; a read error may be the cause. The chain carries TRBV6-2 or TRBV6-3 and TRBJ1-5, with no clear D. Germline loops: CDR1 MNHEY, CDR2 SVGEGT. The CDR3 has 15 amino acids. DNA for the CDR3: TGTGCCAGCAGTTTCTCCCTCGGCAGCAAGCAGCCCCAGCATTTT. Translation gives CASSFSLGSKQPQHF.

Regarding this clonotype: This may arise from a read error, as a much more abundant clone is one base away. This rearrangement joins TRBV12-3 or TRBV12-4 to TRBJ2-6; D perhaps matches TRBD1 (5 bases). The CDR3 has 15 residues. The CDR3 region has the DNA TGTGCCAGCAATCTACAGACCGCTGGGGCCAACATCCTGACTTTC. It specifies CASNLQTAGANILTF.

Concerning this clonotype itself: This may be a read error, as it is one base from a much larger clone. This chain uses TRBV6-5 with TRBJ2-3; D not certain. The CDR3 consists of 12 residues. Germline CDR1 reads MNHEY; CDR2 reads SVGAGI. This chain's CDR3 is CAVHDQSDTQYF. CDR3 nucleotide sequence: TGTGCGGTCCATGATCAATCTGATACGCAGTATTTT.

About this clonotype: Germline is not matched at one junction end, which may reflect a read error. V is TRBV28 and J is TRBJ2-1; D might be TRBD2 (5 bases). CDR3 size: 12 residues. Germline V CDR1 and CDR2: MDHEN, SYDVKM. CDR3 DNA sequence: TGTGCCAGCGGGAGTGTCTACGATGAGCAGTTCTTC. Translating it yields CASGSVYDEQFF.

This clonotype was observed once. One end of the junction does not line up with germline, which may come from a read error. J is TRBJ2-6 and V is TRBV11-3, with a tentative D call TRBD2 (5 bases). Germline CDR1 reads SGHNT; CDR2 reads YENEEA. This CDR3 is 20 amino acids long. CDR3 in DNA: TGTACCAGCAGCTTATATCCCAAGGCTAGCTCCCGCTCTCGGGCCAACGTCCTGACTTTC. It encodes CTSSLYPKASSRSRANVLTF.

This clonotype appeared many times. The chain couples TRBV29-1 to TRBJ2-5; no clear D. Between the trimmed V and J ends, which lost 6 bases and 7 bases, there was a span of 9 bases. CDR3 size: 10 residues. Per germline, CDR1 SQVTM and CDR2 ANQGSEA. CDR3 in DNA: TGCAGCGTGAACGAAGGGACCCAGTACTTC. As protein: CSVNEGTQYF.

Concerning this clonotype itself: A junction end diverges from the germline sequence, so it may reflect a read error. The CDR3 loop is CASSEECRIVKNIQYF. CDR3 coding DNA: TGTGCCAGTAGTGAAGAATGTCGAATAGTCAAAAACATTCAGTACTTC. The chain carries TRBV6-1 and TRBJ2-4, with D unclear. The CDR3 length is 16 residues. Per germline, CDR1 MNHNS and CDR2 SASEGT.

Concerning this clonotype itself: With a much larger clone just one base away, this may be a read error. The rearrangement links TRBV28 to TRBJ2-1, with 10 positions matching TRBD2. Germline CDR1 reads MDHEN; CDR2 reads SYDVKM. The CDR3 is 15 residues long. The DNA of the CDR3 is TGTGTCACCCTGACCTCAGCGGGAGGGCTTAATGAGCAGTTCTTC. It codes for CVTLTSAGGLNEQFF.

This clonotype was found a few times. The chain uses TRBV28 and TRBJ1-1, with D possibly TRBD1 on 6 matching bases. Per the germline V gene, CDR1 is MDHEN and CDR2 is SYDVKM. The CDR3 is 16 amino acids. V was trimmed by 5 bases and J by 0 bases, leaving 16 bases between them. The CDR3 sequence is CASSPNTGHMNTEAFF. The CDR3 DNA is TGTGCCAGCAGTCCTAATACAGGGCACATGAACACTGAAGCTTTCTTT.

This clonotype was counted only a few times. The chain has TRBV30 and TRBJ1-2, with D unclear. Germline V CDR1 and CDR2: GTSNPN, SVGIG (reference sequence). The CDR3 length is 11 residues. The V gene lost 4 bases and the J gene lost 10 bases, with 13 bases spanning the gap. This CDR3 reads CAWIGRVAYTF. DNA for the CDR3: TGTGCCTGGATCGGGAGGGTCGCCTACACCTTC.

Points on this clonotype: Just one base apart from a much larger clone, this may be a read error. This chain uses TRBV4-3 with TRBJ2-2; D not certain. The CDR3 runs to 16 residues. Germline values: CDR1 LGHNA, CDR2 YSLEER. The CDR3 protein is CVSSQEGWAAPGELFF. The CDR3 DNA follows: TGCGTCAGCAGCCAAGAAGGTTGGGCAGCCCCCGGGGAGCTGTTTTTT.

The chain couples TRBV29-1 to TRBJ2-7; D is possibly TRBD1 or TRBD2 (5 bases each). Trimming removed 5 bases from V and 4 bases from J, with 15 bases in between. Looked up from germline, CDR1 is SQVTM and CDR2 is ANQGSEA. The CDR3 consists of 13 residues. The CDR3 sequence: CSVSRGVMYEQYF. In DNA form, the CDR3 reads TGCAGCGTTAGTCGAGGGGTGATGTACGAGCAGTACTTC.

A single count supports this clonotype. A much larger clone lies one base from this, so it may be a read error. The CDR3 reads CASSLGLGQSSSYEQYF. The DNA for the CDR3 is TGTGCCAGCAGTCTTGGCCTGGGGCAGTCGAGCTCCTACGAGCAGTACTTC. The chain is built from TRBV28 and TRBJ2-7; tentative D call: TRBD1 (5 bases). CDR3 size: 17 residues. In germline, CDR1 is MDHEN, CDR2 SYDVKM. Trimming took 5 bases from V and 0 from J, leaving 20 bases between them.

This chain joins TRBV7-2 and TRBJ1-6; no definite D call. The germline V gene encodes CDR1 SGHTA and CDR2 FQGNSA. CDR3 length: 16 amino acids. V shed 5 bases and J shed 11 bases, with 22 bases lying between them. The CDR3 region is CASSARTVNGNPPLHF. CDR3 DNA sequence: TGTGCCAGCAGCGCCCGAACAGTGAACGGGAATCCACCCCTCCACTTT. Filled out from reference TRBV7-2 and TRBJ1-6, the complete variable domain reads GAGVSQSPSNKVTEKGKDVELRCDPISGHTALYWYRQSLGQGLEFLIYFQGNSAPDKSGLPSDRFSAERTGGSVSTLTIQRTQQEDSAVYLCASSARTVNGNPPLHFGNGTRLTVT.

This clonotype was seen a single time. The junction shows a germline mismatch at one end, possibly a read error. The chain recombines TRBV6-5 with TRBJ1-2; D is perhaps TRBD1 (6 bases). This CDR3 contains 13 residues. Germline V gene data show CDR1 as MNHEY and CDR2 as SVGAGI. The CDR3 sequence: CSSSRVGGNGYTF. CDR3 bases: TGTTCCAGCAGTAGGGTAGGGGGAAATGGCTACACCTTC.

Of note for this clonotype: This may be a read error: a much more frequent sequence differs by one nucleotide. This CDR3 reads CASNQTAAYEQYF. The CDR3 DNA sequence: TGTGCCAGCAACCAGACGGCAGCCTACGAGCAGTACTTC. The chain is built from TRBV11-2 and TRBJ2-7; D call uncertain. Trimming cost V 7 bases and J 2 bases, with 12 bases left between them. Per germline, CDR1 SGHAT and CDR2 FQNNGV. The CDR3 extends over 13 amino acids.

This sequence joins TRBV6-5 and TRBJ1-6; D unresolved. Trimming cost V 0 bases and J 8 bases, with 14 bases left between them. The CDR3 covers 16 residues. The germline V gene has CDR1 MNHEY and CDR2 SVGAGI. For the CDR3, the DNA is TGTGCCAGCAGTTACTCCGGGAGCCGATCACATTCACCCCTCCACTTT. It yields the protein CASSYSGSRSHSPLHF.